This TCR beta chain was observed in a study of identical twins. Only healthy Caucasians were included as donors. The CDR3 extends over 20 amino acids. Germline V lookup: CDR1 SGHAT, CDR2 FQDESV (reference sequence). Trimming removed 5 bases from V and 3 bases from J; junction bases left unmatched: 21. The study, taken as a whole, reports: Reduced insertions were recorded for abundant cord blood beta clonotypes, with no such pattern in memory repertoires.

cDNA carried unique molecular identifiers, and a universal primer site was added by template switching. TCRdb passed the 5' RACE reads through MiXCR, listing each CDR3 protein once. This sample has hundreds of thousands of distinct CDR3 sequences, with less than 7% found just once. A word on this clonotype: The antigen remains undetermined.

The sequenced sample consisted of naive T cells sorted from blood. The chain recombines TRBV11-1 with TRBJ2-1, with 8 bases lining up with TRBD2. The TCR was taken from a man between 18 and 29 years old in good health. In nucleotides, the CDR3 is TGTGCCAGCAGCCCAGAGGGGGGCCTAGCGGGCCTTGGGGGCTACAATGAGCAGTTCTTC. It yields the protein CASSPEGGLAGLGGYNEQFF.